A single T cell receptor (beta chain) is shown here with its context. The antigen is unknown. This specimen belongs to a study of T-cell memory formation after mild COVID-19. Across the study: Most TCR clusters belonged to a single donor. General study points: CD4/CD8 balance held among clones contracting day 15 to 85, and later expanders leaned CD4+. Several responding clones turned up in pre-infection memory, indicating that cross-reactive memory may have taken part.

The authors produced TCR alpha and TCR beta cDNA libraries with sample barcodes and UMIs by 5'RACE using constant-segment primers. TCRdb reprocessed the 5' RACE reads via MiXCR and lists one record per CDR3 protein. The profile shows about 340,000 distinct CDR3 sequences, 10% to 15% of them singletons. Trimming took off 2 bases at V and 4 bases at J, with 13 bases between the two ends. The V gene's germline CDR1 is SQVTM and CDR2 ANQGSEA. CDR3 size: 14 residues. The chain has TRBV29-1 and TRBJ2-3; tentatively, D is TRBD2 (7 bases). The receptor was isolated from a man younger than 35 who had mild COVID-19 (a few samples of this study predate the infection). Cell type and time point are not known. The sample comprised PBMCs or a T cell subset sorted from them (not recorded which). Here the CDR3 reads CSVERGGSADTQYF. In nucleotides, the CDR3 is TGCAGCGTTGAAAGGGGGGGGAGCGCAGATACGCAGTATTTT.